Below, 10 T cell receptor beta chains from the same sample are listed, as sequenced in a study of CD8+CD57+ T cells in acquired aplastic anemia. Genomic DNA served as template for TCR beta VDJ and CDR3 profiling. TCRdb re-called the reads with MiXCR, one entry per CDR3 protein. The data contain more than 150,000 distinct CDR3 sequences, approximately 45% of them singletons. Source material: sorted CD4+, CD8+, or CD8+CD57+ T cells (not recorded which) from PBMCs. These receptors were collected from a human donor in good health.

This clonotype was detected only a few times. This chain joins TRBV25-1 and TRBJ1-2; no clear D gene. The CDR3 runs 17 residues. V was pared by 3 bases and J by 7 bases, with 24 bases between. CDR1 MGHDK and CDR2 SYGVNS come from the germline V gene. The CDR3: CASSEPIRPKGRSGYTF. DNA for the CDR3: TGTGCCAGCAGTGAGCCCATCCGCCCCAAAGGCAGAAGTGGCTACACCTTC.

This clonotype turned up a few times. The J gene is TRBJ2-1, the V gene TRBV18; D gene uncertain. With 6 bases removed from V and 9 bases from J, the gap between germline ends came to 12 bases. Germline V gives CDR1 KGHSH, CDR2 LQKENI. This CDR3 is built from 12 residues. CDR3 sequence: CASSAALGEQFF. Written as DNA, the CDR3 is TGTGCCAGCTCGGCAGCTCTGGGTGAGCAGTTCTTC.

The table lists this clonotype with many counts. V usage is TRBV30 and J usage is TRBJ2-7; possibly TRBD1 or TRBD2 for D (5 bases each). Germline CDR1 reads GTSNPN; CDR2 reads SVGIG (reference sequence). The CDR3 is 12 amino acids. The chain's CDR3 is CATDLGGYEQYF. CDR3 sequence (DNA): TGTGCGACAGACTTAGGAGGCTACGAGCAGTACTTC.

The chain employs TRBV20-1 and TRBJ2-1; 14 nucleotides align to TRBD2. J was trimmed by 3 bases and V by 6 bases; bases with no gene match: 7. The CDR3 runs 16 residues. From germline, CDR1 is DFQATT and CDR2 SNEGSKA (reference sequence). The CDR3 nucleotides read TGCAGTGCCACGGGACTAGCGGGGGATCTCTACAATGAGCAGTTCTTC. Its translation is CSATGLAGDLYNEQFF.

The chain links TRBV19 to TRBJ1-4; D possibly corresponds to TRBD1 (6 bases). V lost 3 bases and J 7 bases, leaving 15 bases between the germline ends. This CDR3 spans 15 amino acids. Per germline, CDR1 LNHDA and CDR2 SQIVND (reference sequence). CDR3 residues: CASSIQGRRSEKLFF. The CDR3 DNA reads TGTGCCAGTAGTATTCAGGGGCGCAGGAGTGAAAAACTGTTTTTT.

This clonotype was picked up a small number of times. The CDR3 DNA reads TGTGCCAGCTCACCGTCCTTCTTCGTGGGGACGCGATATTACGAGCAGTACTTC. Translation gives CASSPSFFVGTRYYEQYF. This sequence joins TRBV2 and TRBJ2-7; D tentatively reads TRBD1 or TRBD2 (5 bases each). Germline loops: CDR1 SNHLY, CDR2 FYNNEI. The CDR3 consists of 18 residues. The ends were cut back, 8 bases at V and 4 bases at J, with 30 bases in the middle.

The chain joins TRBV15 to TRBJ2-7, with TRBD2 matching 9 bases. Germline V gene sequence: CDR1 LNHNV, CDR2 YYDKDF (reference sequence). J gave up 2 bases and V 0 bases, and 5 bases lay outside the gene matches. The CDR3 spans 16 residues. In DNA form, the CDR3 reads TGTGCCACCAGCAGAGATTGGCCTAGCGGGGCCTACGAGCAGTACTTC. This codes for CATSRDWPSGAYEQYF. Filled out from reference TRBV15 and TRBJ2-7, the complete variable domain reads DAMVIQNPRYQVTQFGKPVTLSCSQTLNHNVMYWYQQKSSQAPKLLFHYYDKDFNNEADTPDNFQSRRPNTSFCFLDIRSPGLGDTAMYLCATSRDWPSGAYEQYFGPGTRLTVT.

This clonotype was counted at least ten times. A junction end diverges from the germline sequence, so it may reflect a read error. The chain recombines TRBV5-1 with TRBJ2-3, with TRBD2 matching 11 bases. Germline CDR1 reads SGHRS; CDR2 reads YFSETQ. The CDR3 consists of 16 residues. In DNA, the CDR3 is TGTGCCAGCAGTCCGGGACTAGCGGCAAGCACAGATACGCAGTATTTT. Its protein is CASSPGLAASTDTQYF. The whole variable domain, remainder taken from reference TRBV5-1 and TRBJ2-3, is KAGVTQTPRYLIKTRGQQVTLSCSPISGHRSVSWYQQTPGQGLQFLFEYFSETQRNKGNFPGRFSGRQFSNSRSEMNVSTLELGDSALYLCASSPGLAASTDTQYFGPGTRLTVL.

This clonotype was detected ten times or more. The V and J genes are TRBV7-9 and TRBJ2-1, with 10 bases lining up with TRBD1. CDR3 size: 16 residues. Losses at the gene ends were 2 bases for V and 5 bases for J; bases not matched to a gene: 6. Germline-derived CDR1 and CDR2 are SEHNR and FQNEAQ (reference sequence). The CDR3 sequence: CASSLRDRGLHNEQFF. The CDR3 DNA reads TGTGCCAGCAGCTTACGCGACAGGGGGCTCCACAATGAGCAGTTCTTC.

The CDR3 DNA sequence: TGTGCCAGCAGCGTAGGCAGTAGCTCTGGAAACACCATATATTTT. Translating gives CASSVGSSSGNTIYF. V and J are TRBV9 and TRBJ1-3; D is ambiguous. Germline V gene data show CDR1 as SGDLS and CDR2 as YYNGEE. Trimming removed 0 bases at V and 0 bases at J, with 7 bases between. The CDR3 length is 15 residues.